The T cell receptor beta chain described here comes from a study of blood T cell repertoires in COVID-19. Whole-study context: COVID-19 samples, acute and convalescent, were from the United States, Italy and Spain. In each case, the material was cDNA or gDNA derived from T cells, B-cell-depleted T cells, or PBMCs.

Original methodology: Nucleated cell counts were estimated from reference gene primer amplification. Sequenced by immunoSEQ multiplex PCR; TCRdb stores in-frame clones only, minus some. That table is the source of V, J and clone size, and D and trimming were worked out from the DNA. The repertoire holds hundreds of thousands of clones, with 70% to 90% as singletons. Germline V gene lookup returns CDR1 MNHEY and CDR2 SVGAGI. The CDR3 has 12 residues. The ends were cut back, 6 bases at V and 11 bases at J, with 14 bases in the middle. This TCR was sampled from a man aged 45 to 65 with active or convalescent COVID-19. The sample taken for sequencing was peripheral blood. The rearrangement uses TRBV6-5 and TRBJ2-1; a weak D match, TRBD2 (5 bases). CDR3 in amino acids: CASRPSSLKQFF. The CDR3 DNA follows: TGTGCCAGCAGACCCTCTAGCTTAAAGCAGTTCTTC.